The source of this TCR beta chain is a study of T cell responses to AZD1222 COVID-19 vaccine. Whole-study results and caveats: The sample set comprised mostly white British donors with more females, and clonal diversity was possibly underestimated. Increases in Spike-specific TCR breadth and depth were seen after two AZD1222 doses. Seropositive status at baseline applied to only a handful of AZD1222 recipients.

A remark on this clone: Its antigen is not identified.

Data came from immunoSEQ multiplex PCR; TCRdb stores just in-frame clones and leaves some out. The data contain 85,000 to 130,000 clones, 85% to 95% of them singletons. Trimming took off 7 bases at V and 0 bases at J, with 16 bases between the two ends. Germline assignment: CDR1 SGHRS and CDR2 YFSETQ. The CDR3 has 15 residues. The V and J genes are TRBV5-1 and TRBJ1-1; possible D gene TRBD1, 5 bases. Sequenced here: peripheral blood, sampled on day 0 of AZD1222 vaccination. The clonotype was recovered from an adult in good health. CDR3 bases: TGCGCCAGCCGCTACGGCGGGGGATTGAACACTGAAGCTTTCTTT. This gives the protein CASRYGGGLNTEAFF.